Listed below are T cell receptor beta chains from one sample, sequenced in a study of T cells in Graves' hyperthyroidism and ophthalmopathy. In TCRdb, the multiplex PCR reads were re-called with MiXCR into one record per CDR3 protein. The sample contains more than 500,000 distinct CDR3 sequences, less than 15% of which appear only once. The sequenced sample was blood. Every receptor here comes from a woman aged 40 to 50 with Graves' hyperthyroidism. Both conserved end residues are part of each CDR3.

v_gene: TRBV7-2; len: 14; CDR3aa: CASSSMWSQETQYF
v_gene: TRBV13; len: 17; CDR3aa: CASSLGRGPSYNSPLHF
v_gene: TRBV12-5; len: 14; CDR3aa: CASGTTGLGDEQFF
v_gene: TRBV7-8; len: 14; CDR3aa: CASGGGFGAGEQFF
v_gene: TRBV18; len: 13; CDR3aa: CASSTSGRVEQYF
v_gene: TRBV6-1; len: 15; CDR3aa: CASSFGLAGVDEQYF
v_gene: TRBV14; len: 18; CDR3aa: CASSQDSGILPMNTEAFF
v_gene: TRBV6-1; len: 14; CDR3aa: CASTGEISYNEQFF
v_gene: TRBV5-1; len: 11; CDR3aa: CASSGNYEQYF
v_gene: TRBV12-3/TRBV12-4; len: 12; CDR3aa: CASSSGPYGYTF
v_gene: TRBV10-3; len: 13; CDR3aa: CAISESRDGQQHF
v_gene: TRBV5-1; len: 16; CDR3aa: CASSPGIAGFVDEQFF
v_gene: TRBV3-1; len: 13; CDR3aa: CASSQDLGQPQHF
v_gene: TRBV19; len: 16; CDR3aa: CASSPYLGGGVETQYF
v_gene: TRBV29-1; len: 18; CDR3aa: CSVLGLAGSLKGDNEQFF
v_gene: TRBV15; len: 15; CDR3aa: CATSRETGYNEKLFF
v_gene: TRBV19; len: 16; CDR3aa: CASSPRLAGITDTQYF
v_gene: TRBV15; len: 16; CDR3aa: CATSRGGTSGRDEQFF
v_gene: TRBV7-9; len: 15; CDR3aa: CASSTSGTGMHGYTF
v_gene: TRBV7-2; len: 14; CDR3aa: CASSARWVFYEQYF
v_gene: TRBV5-1; len: 16; CDR3aa: CASSSGTSGSTGELFF
v_gene: TRBV29-1; len: 15; CDR3aa: CSVSNRLARQETQYF
v_gene: TRBV7-9; len: 13; CDR3aa: CASSHLANYEQYF
v_gene: TRBV19; len: 15; CDR3aa: CASSIGQGMNTEAFF
v_gene: TRBV9; len: 15; CDR3aa: CASSVGTSEADTQYF
v_gene: TRBV15; len: 16; CDR3aa: CATSRDGRGDSQPQHF
v_gene: TRBV6-2/TRBV6-3; len: 18; CDR3aa: CASSYEAGTVPSYNEQFF
v_gene: TRBV5-1; len: 13; CDR3aa: CASSLNVNTEAFF
v_gene: TRBV20-1; len: 15; CDR3aa: CSAVNYRESSYEQYF
v_gene: TRBV7-7; len: 13; CDR3aa: CASSLAQGGEQYF
v_gene: TRBV28; len: 16; CDR3aa: CASRPLSGPFPYEQYF
v_gene: TRBV6-1; len: 15; CDR3aa: CASGGLAIYTGELFF
v_gene: TRBV18; len: 13; CDR3aa: CASSPRTPPEAFF
v_gene: TRBV5-5; len: 15; CDR3aa: CASRLLAGGPYEQFF
v_gene: TRBV6-6; len: 13; CDR3aa: CASSYFRQETQYF
v_gene: TRBV14; len: 11; CDR3aa: CASSLLSEQFF
v_gene: TRBV20-1; len: 14; CDR3aa: CSAVLAWSWNEQFF
v_gene: TRBV19; len: 15; CDR3aa: CASSPDRTNTYGYTF
v_gene: TRBV19; len: 15; CDR3aa: CASSPTSGVTGTQYF
v_gene: TRBV6-1; len: 14; CDR3aa: CASSEGSAREKLFF
v_gene: TRBV2; len: 15; CDR3aa: CASSGGGPRTDTQYF
v_gene: TRBV11-2; len: 14; CDR3aa: CASSSPGSVNEQFF
v_gene: TRBV28; len: 14; CDR3aa: CASTGGTNTGELFF
v_gene: TRBV7-2; len: 17; CDR3aa: CASSTRSGTGAGQPQHF
v_gene: TRBV7-2; len: 15; CDR3aa: CASSNGSLPGNEQFF
v_gene: TRBV6-1; len: 13; CDR3aa: CASSGVRAGEQYF
v_gene: TRBV7-9; len: 15; CDR3aa: CASSSPSASCNEQFF
v_gene: TRBV2; len: 11; CDR3aa: CASSDMGGYTF
v_gene: TRBV6-1; len: 17; CDR3aa: CASSELLAGGGAYEQYF
v_gene: TRBV28; len: 16; CDR3aa: CASSYTQGLLDTEAFF
v_gene: TRBV15; len: 15; CDR3aa: CATSIDRGTYNEQFF
v_gene: TRBV5-8; len: 20; CDR3aa: CASSLVIGTGPSLSNTEAFF